The 21 T cell receptor beta chains reported below all come from one sample, sequenced in a study of cytomegalovirus exposure and HLA in healthy donors. In the PCR, 60 Vbeta and 13 Jbeta primers were used. Method: immunoSEQ multiplex PCR; TCRdb's copy keeps in-frame clones and lacks some. The data show approximately 80,000 clones, around 70% seen once. Sequences were obtained from PBMCs. Receptors originate from a woman aged 40 to 55 in good health and CMV-seropositive.

The V gene is TRBV6-5, the J gene TRBJ2-1, with no clear D. Trimming pared 6 bases from V and 5 bases from J, leaving 8 bases between. The CDR3 contains 12 residues. The germline V gene encodes CDR1 MNHEY and CDR2 SVGAGI. For the CDR3, the DNA is TGTGCCAGCAGAAGACTTAACAATGAGCAGTTCTTC. This codes for CASRRLNNEQFF.

The V and J genes are TRBV7-9 and TRBJ2-3, with 7 bases lining up with TRBD2. The CDR3 length is 15 residues. V trimming: 5 bases; J trimming: 2 bases; junction bases outside the gene matches: 7. The germline gives CDR1 SEHNR, CDR2 FQNEAQ (reference sequence). CDR3 nucleotides: TGTGCCAGCAGCCCGCGGCTAGCGGACACAGATACGCAGTATTTT. This sequence encodes CASSPRLADTDTQYF.

The V and J genes are TRBV6-5 and TRBJ1-2; D call uncertain. This CDR3 has 12 residues. V gave up 4 bases and J gave up 10 bases, with 13 bases separating them. Germline CDR1 and CDR2: MNHEY and SVGAGI. CDR3 DNA: TGTGCCAGCAGTTTCCAAGACTCCGCCTACACCTTC. Translated, it gives CASSFQDSAYTF.

This clone came up a few times. The V call is TRBV11-3, the J call TRBJ2-3, with 8 bases fitting TRBD2. Germline V lookup: CDR1 SGHNT, CDR2 YENEEA. This CDR3 contains 14 residues. V was pared by 4 bases and J by 2 bases, with 2 bases of the junction left unmatched. The CDR3 nucleotides are TGTGCCAGCAGCTACGGGGGGGACACAGATACGCAGTATTTT. Protein product: CASSYGGDTDTQYF.

This chain joins TRBV28 and TRBJ1-5, with TRBD1 as a possible D gene (5 bases). Looked up from germline, CDR1 is MDHEN and CDR2 is SYDVKM. Trimming stripped 5 bases from V and 1 base from J, with 21 bases between. The CDR3 is 18 residues long. The CDR3: CASSPGPRGLISNQPQHF. The CDR3 coding sequence is TGTGCCAGCAGTCCCGGCCCGAGGGGACTTATAAGCAATCAGCCCCAGCATTTT.

There are a few counts of this clone. The CDR3 nucleotides are TGTGCCAGCAGTTTACATCGGAGCAATCAGCCCCAGCATTTT. Translating it yields CASSLHRSNQPQHF. V gene TRBV27 combines with J gene TRBJ1-5; D call uncertain. With 2 bases removed from V and 1 base from J, the gap between germline ends came to 6 bases. CDR3 length equals 14 residues. Germline V gives CDR1 MNHEY, CDR2 SMNVEV (reference sequence).

The chain is built from TRBV5-1 and TRBJ2-3; D is possibly TRBD2 (6 bases). This CDR3 is 15 amino acids long. V shed 0 bases and J shed 1 base, with 9 bases lying between them. Germline CDR1 and CDR2: SGHRS and YFSETQ. This chain's CDR3 is CASSLAPGGTDTQYF. CDR3 DNA: TGCGCCAGCAGCTTGGCTCCGGGGGGCACAGATACGCAGTATTTT.

This sequence joins TRBV6-7 and TRBJ1-6; D is ambiguous. TRBV6-7 is marked as an open reading frame, function uncertain. Trimming cost V 0 bases and J 0 bases, with 21 bases left between them. There are 21 residues in the CDR3. As DNA, the CDR3 is TGTGCCAGCAGTTACTCGAAAGTGAGGGAGGTAGGCTACTCCTATAATTCACCCCTCCACTTT. Translated: CASSYSKVREVGYSYNSPLHF.

This chain connects TRBV30 to TRBJ1-2; tentative D call: TRBD1 (6 bases). Germline CDR1 GTSNPN, CDR2 SVGIG (reference sequence). The CDR3 runs 15 residues. Deletions cut 5 bases from V and 4 bases from J, with 20 bases between. CDR3 bases: TGTGCCTGGGGTGAACAGGGCCAACCCTCCTATGGCTACACCTTC. This sequence encodes CAWGEQGQPSYGYTF.

This clone was seen many times. The chain employs TRBV7-6 and TRBJ2-3; TRBD2 agrees at 8 bases. The CDR3 spans 15 residues. V lost 3 bases to trimming and J lost 4 bases; unmatched junction nucleotides: 6. Germline V gene sequence: CDR1 SGHVS, CDR2 FNYEAQ. CDR3: CASSFEAGVSDTQYF. CDR3 DNA sequence: TGTGCCAGCAGCTTCGAAGCGGGGGTGTCAGATACGCAGTATTTT.

This clone was counted once. This sequence joins TRBV18 and TRBJ2-7, with 8 bases identical to TRBD1. Trimming at V came to 3 bases and at J to 1 base, leaving 5 bases not matched to a gene. CDR3 size: 15 residues. Germline lookup yields CDR1 KGHSH and CDR2 LQKENI. The CDR3 bases are TGTGCCAGCTCACCTGGACAGGGTATTTCCTACGAGCAGTACTTC. Amino acids: CASSPGQGISYEQYF.

This clone came up once. The rearrangement uses TRBV5-6 and TRBJ2-7; TRBD2 matches at 7 bases. J lost 1 base, V lost 7 bases, and 8 bases had no gene match. Germline CDR1 SGHDT, CDR2 YYEEEE. The CDR3 loop spans 14 amino acids. CDR3 region: CASRSLRESYEQYF. The DNA for the CDR3 is TGTGCCAGCCGCTCGTTGCGGGAGTCCTACGAGCAGTACTTC. Drawing the rest from reference TRBV5-6 and TRBJ2-7, the complete variable domain is DAGVTQSPTHLIKTRGQQVTLRCSPKSGHDTVSWYQQALGQGPQFIFQYYEEEERQRGNFPDRFSGHQFPNYSSELNVNALLLGDSALYLCASRSLRESYEQYFGPGTRLTVT.

This chain connects TRBV5-1 to TRBJ2-4; 12 bases are shared with TRBD2. From germline, CDR1 is SGHRS and CDR2 YFSETQ. The CDR3 is 18 residues long. The J segment lost 9 bases and the V segment lost 0 bases, leaving 13 bases of the junction unmatched. For the CDR3, the DNA is TGCGCCAGCAGCTTGGGAGTGGCTAGCGGGGGGGTAGAAAGCATTCAGTACTTC. Translating gives CASSLGVASGGVESIQYF.

The V call is TRBV5-1, the J call TRBJ1-6, with D unresolved. The CDR3 is 15 amino acids. Germline lookup yields CDR1 SGHRS and CDR2 YFSETQ. Trimming cost V 0 bases and J 7 bases, with 11 bases left between them. The CDR3 bases are TGCGCCAGCAGCTTGGAGGTCCCCGGGAATTCACCCCTCCACTTT. Translated, it gives CASSLEVPGNSPLHF. Supplemented by reference TRBV5-1 and TRBJ1-6, the full variable domain reads KAGVTQTPRYLIKTRGQQVTLSCSPISGHRSVSWYQQTPGQGLQFLFEYFSETQRNKGNFPGRFSGRQFSNSRSEMNVSTLELGDSALYLCASSLEVPGNSPLHFGNGTRLTVT.

The chain links TRBV5-1 to TRBJ1-2, with unresolved D. Per germline, CDR1 SGHRS and CDR2 YFSETQ. The CDR3 runs 13 residues. Trimming stripped 4 bases from V and 4 bases from J, with 11 bases between. This CDR3 reads CASSPSEPYGYTF. The DNA for the CDR3 is TGCGCCAGCAGCCCTTCGGAGCCCTATGGCTACACCTTC.

V usage is TRBV30 and J usage is TRBJ1-2, with D maybe TRBD1 (5 bases). The CDR3 contains 13 residues. The V end was cut by 4 bases, the J end by 4 bases, with 13 bases between. Per germline, CDR1 GTSNPN and CDR2 SVGIG (reference sequence). CDR3 DNA: TGTGCCTGGAACGTCAGGGTTTCCTATGGCTACACCTTC. Its protein product is CAWNVRVSYGYTF.

This chain links TRBV6-5 with TRBJ1-1; no definite D call. This CDR3 comprises 13 residues. Germline V gene sequence: CDR1 MNHEY, CDR2 SVGAGI. V was clipped by 5 bases and J by 1 base, with 8 bases between them. CDR3 residues: CASSTLQNTEAFF. In DNA, the CDR3 is TGTGCCAGCAGTACCTTACAGAACACTGAAGCTTTCTTT.

The chain recombines TRBV6-5 with TRBJ2-7; tentatively, D is TRBD1 (5 bases). V dropped 8 bases and J dropped 0 bases, with 8 bases sitting between them. CDR1 and CDR2 from the germline V gene are MNHEY and SVGAGI. CDR3 size: 12 residues. Written as DNA, the CDR3 is TGTGCCAGCTCGGACAACTCCTACGAGCAGTACTTC. Its translation is CASSDNSYEQYF.

This chain links TRBV19 with TRBJ1-4, with 11 bases lining up with TRBD1. The V segment lost 9 bases and the J segment 10 bases; nucleotides outside the gene matches: 13. Per germline, CDR1 LNHDA and CDR2 SQIVND (reference sequence). The CDR3 runs 15 residues. CDR3 sequence (DNA): TGTGCCAGCTACCCGGACAGGGGGCGTTTTGCAAAACTGTTTTTT. The encoded protein is CASYPDRGRFAKLFF. Variable domain in full (rest from reference TRBV19 and TRBJ1-4): DGGITQSPKYLFRKEGQNVTLSCEQNLNHDAMYWYRQDPGQGLRLIYYSQIVNDFQKGDIAEGYSVSREKKESFPLTVTSAQKNPTAFYLCASYPDRGRFAKLFFGSGTQLSVL.

This clone has just one count. The V call is TRBV6-6, the J call TRBJ1-5, with 9 bases that match TRBD1. CDR1 MNHNY and CDR2 SVGAGI come from the germline V gene (reference sequence). V shed 10 bases, J shed 1 base, and the junction held 5 bases outside the gene matches. The CDR3 runs to 14 residues. The chain's CDR3 is CATRTGESNQPQHF. CDR3 nucleotides: TGTGCCACCAGGACAGGGGAGAGCAATCAGCCCCAGCATTTT.

The DNA for the CDR3 is TGTGCCAGCAGCAGCCTGGGGCTGACAGGGGGAAAAGAGACCCAGTACTTC. It yields the protein CASSSLGLTGGKETQYF. The rearrangement joins TRBV5-8 to TRBJ2-5, with 9 positions matching TRBD1. This CDR3 has 17 residues. CDR1 SGHTS and CDR2 YDEGEE come from the germline V gene. J lost 3 bases, V lost 4 bases, and 13 bases had no gene match.